This T cell receptor (beta chain) came from a study of blood T cell repertoires in COVID-19. The table came from immunoSEQ multiplex PCR; TCRdb's copy has only in-frame clones and leaves some out. The sample carries tens of thousands of clones, about 89% recorded once. The CDR3 is 14 residues long. The germline V gene encodes CDR1 DFQATT and CDR2 SNEGSKA (reference sequence). Deletions cut 3 bases from V and 4 bases from J, with 15 bases between. This TCR derives from a man between 65 and 79 years old with active or convalescent COVID-19. The chain uses TRBV20-1 and TRBJ1-1; D remains ambiguous. The sample taken for sequencing was peripheral blood. CDR3 in amino acids: CSASLAVSGTEAFF. Written as DNA, the CDR3 is TGCAGTGCTAGTCTCGCAGTGTCGGGCACTGAAGCTTTCTTT.